This T cell receptor (beta chain) was sequenced in a study of blood T cell repertoires in COVID-19. Study overall: Acute and convalescent COVID-19 samples came from the United States, Italy and Spain. T cells, B-cell-depleted T cells, or PBMCs provided the cDNA or gDNA that served as material.

In the source study's methods: Amplifying reference gene primers gave estimates of nucleated cell counts. Libraries were prepared by immunoSEQ multiplex PCR; TCRdb keeps only in-frame clonotypes and omits some of them. The V and J calls and clone size were taken over from that table, and D and trimming were inferred from the DNA. Of around 37,000 clones in the sample, around 90% are singletons; the top ten hold about 25%. Trimming left V 8 bases short and J 4 bases short, with 12 bases between. Per the germline V gene, CDR1 is SNHLY and CDR2 is FYNNEI. This CDR3 comprises 13 residues. This clone was picked up one time.

The chain joins TRBV2 to TRBJ2-1; D is perhaps TRBD2 (6 bases). Input material: peripheral blood. This receptor was identified in a man aged 55 to 70 with active or convalescent COVID-19. This CDR3 is CASWASAYNEQFF. The CDR3 DNA is TGTGCCAGCTGGGCTAGCGCGTACAATGAGCAGTTCTTC.